Listed below are T cell receptor beta chains from one sample, sequenced in a study of somatic mutations in cytotoxic T cells in rheumatoid arthritis. TCRdb keeps only in-frame clones here, not all; method: immunoSEQ multiplex PCR. The profile shows some 38,000 clones, approximately 80% of them singletons. Sequencing used CD8+ T cells sorted from blood. Every receptor here comes from a middle-aged man in good health. Each CDR3 is given with its conserved first and last residue.

v_gene	j_gene	CDR3aa
TRBV29-1	TRBJ2-3	CSVEDLAGFTDTQYF
TRBV4-1	TRBJ2-7	CASSQGTGTTYEQYF
TRBV4-1	TRBJ2-5	CASSQGGRTQETQYF
TRBV29-1	TRBJ2-1	CSVGVSAYNEQFF
TRBV6-5	TRBJ2-1	CASSTGLPKYNEQFF
TRBV6-1	TRBJ2-5	CASSEVPGQGQETQYF
TRBV4-1	TRBJ2-2	CASSQGGTGDGFTGELFF
TRBV28	TRBJ1-1	CASSPQTTEAFF
TRBV9	TRBJ1-5	CASRGWSNQPQHF
TRBV4-3	TRBJ2-1	CASSQISDEQFF
TRBV5-1	TRBJ2-1	CASSFLIGEQFF
TRBV19	TRBJ1-1	CASTGARTEAFF
TRBV11-2	TRBJ2-1	CASSLVAAGGPGEQFF
TRBV7-2	TRBJ1-4	CASSLVMVQTSHEKLFF
TRBV29-1	TRBJ1-1	CSVEWGLNAGEAFF
TRBV7-6	TRBJ2-7	CASSALAGGESYEQYF
TRBV29-1	TRBJ2-7	CSVEEKTPYEQYF
TRBV5-1	TRBJ2-3	CASSLSGTDTQYF
TRBV6-5	TRBJ2-2	CASSYSIPTGTGELFF
TRBV29-1	TRBJ2-3	CSVEVSGGVNFRTDTQYF
TRBV28	TRBJ2-2	CASSLGTYYLANTGELFF
TRBV30	TRBJ2-1	CATDLKKISYNEQFF
TRBV28	TRBJ2-5	CASSPDPGYQETQYF
TRBV4-3	TRBJ1-1	CASSQGEGRGRTEAFF
TRBV9	TRBJ1-4	CASSVGRTVNEKLFF
TRBV6-5	TRBJ1-5	CASSGTGNSNQPQHF
TRBV15	TRBJ2-1	CATSRDVGSGSSYNEQFF
TRBV7-6	TRBJ2-1	CASSPRLAGGPGNEQFF
TRBV6-1	TRBJ1-2	CASSAIKGQASYGYTF
TRBV30	TRBJ2-2	CAWSPAGELFF
TRBV27	TRBJ2-7	CASSRAGTSVTYEQYF
TRBV28	TRBJ2-7	CASSPPGTGAYEQYF
TRBV4-1	TRBJ2-7	CASSQTGSYEQYF
TRBV6-5	TRBJ2-2	CASSLYRGTNTGELFF
TRBV13	TRBJ1-3	CASSPPENTIYF
TRBV4-3	TRBJ2-7	CASSQDLYLFGGPYEQYF
TRBV27	TRBJ1-5	CASSLSGGNQPQHF
TRBV9	TRBJ2-2	CAEDTGELFF
TRBV7-8	TRBJ2-2	CASSQFLTGEAGELFF
TRBV28	TRBJ2-3	CASSSTSGSWDTQYF
TRBV6-1	TRBJ1-1	CASSEARVIAEAFF
TRBV9	TRBJ2-4	CASSVTGLGRGIQYF
TRBV19	TRBJ2-3	CASISPGTGGTDTQYF
TRBV19	TRBJ1-5	CASSRGQPQHF
TRBV30	TRBJ2-7	CAWSVPGSYEQYF
TRBV18	TRBJ1-1	CASSPFTGDAEAFF
TRBV13	TRBJ2-5	CASSLRAGAETQYF
TRBV5-8	TRBJ2-2	CASSFPTGELFF